Each of the 7 T cell receptor beta chains below was sequenced from the same sample in a study of blood T cells in healthy people across ages (dated by TCRdb to 2014 to 2015). To prepare the library, 5' RACE was applied. TCRdb records Illumina HiSeq 2500 as the sequencer. The second PCR ran for roughly 7 to 12 cycles and used a J-beta primer mix along with a sample-barcoded 5' primer. TCRdb cleaned the public reads at Q25 with fastp, built clones with MiXCR and kept in-frame beta chains. Each entry merges the rows of one CDR3 protein and shows their most common DNA and genes. The table for this sample lists about 580,000 distinct CDR3 sequences; roughly 48% of them were counted only once. The top ten constitute roughly 25% of the sample. Sample: blood. Source of these receptors: a man older than 75 in good health.

This chain joins TRBV5-1 and TRBJ2-7; 13 bases match TRBD2. The CDR3 has 15 residues. J was trimmed by 4 bases and V by 3 bases; bases with no gene match: 4. CDR1 is SGHRS, CDR2 YFSETQ, per germline. The DNA of the CDR3 is TGCGCCAGCAGCTGGACTAGCGGGGGCGGGTACGAGCAGTACTTC. It encodes CASSWTSGGGYEQYF.

The chain recombines TRBV6-2 or TRBV6-3 with TRBJ2-7; D possibly uses TRBD1 or TRBD2 (5 bases each). This CDR3 has 14 residues. Germline assignment: CDR1 MNHEY and CDR2 SVGEGT. Trimming removed 7 bases at V and 5 bases at J, with 18 bases between. In DNA form, the CDR3 reads TGTGCCAGCACTACGACGGGGCAGTACAACGAGCAGTACTTC. Encoded protein: CASTTTGQYNEQYF.

The rearrangement links TRBV11-3 to TRBJ1-1; 8 bases are shared with TRBD1. The CDR3 sequence is 14 residues long. Germline V gene data show CDR1 as SGHNT and CDR2 as YENEEA. The V and J ends lost 5 bases and 3 bases, in that order; junction bases with no gene match: 5. Here the CDR3 DNA reads TGTGCCAGCAGCCCAGGGGGCTTGGACACTGAAGCTTTCTTT. It translates to CASSPGGLDTEAFF.

The rearrangement joins TRBV5-5 to TRBJ2-1; D gene unclear. The CDR3 contains 15 residues. Germline loops: CDR1 SGHKS, CDR2 YYEKEE (reference sequence). The germline V and J ends were trimmed by 0 bases and 7 bases, with 14 bases remaining between them. The CDR3 region has the DNA TGTGCCAGCAGCTTGGTGGATCCAGGCGGAAATGAGCAGTTCTTC. Its protein is CASSLVDPGGNEQFF.

The chain links TRBV6-2 or TRBV6-3 to TRBJ1-1; D is ambiguous. V dropped 6 bases and J dropped 2 bases, with 10 bases sitting between them. Germline V lookup: CDR1 MNHEY, CDR2 SVGEGT. The CDR3 is 13 amino acids. The CDR3 nucleotides read TGTGCCAGCAGGTACGACATTAACACTGAAGCTTTCTTT. It is translated as CASRYDINTEAFF.

This sequence joins TRBV20-1 and TRBJ1-2; unclear D gene. The CDR3 consists of 13 residues. Per the germline V gene, CDR1 is DFQATT and CDR2 is SNEGSKA (reference sequence). V shed 3 bases and J shed 5 bases, with 13 bases lying between them. The CDR3: CSASRTASYGYTF. The CDR3 nucleotides are TGCAGTGCTAGCCGCACAGCCTCGTATGGCTACACCTTC.

This chain uses TRBV7-9 with TRBJ1-2; 9 positions agree with TRBD1. In germline, CDR1 is SEHNR, CDR2 FQNEAQ (reference sequence). J was trimmed by 8 bases and V by 1 base; bases with no gene match: 8. The CDR3 has 15 amino acids. The CDR3 DNA reads as TGTGCCAGCAGCTTAGATGAGGGGACAGGGCACGGCTACACCTTC. It specifies CASSLDEGTGHGYTF.